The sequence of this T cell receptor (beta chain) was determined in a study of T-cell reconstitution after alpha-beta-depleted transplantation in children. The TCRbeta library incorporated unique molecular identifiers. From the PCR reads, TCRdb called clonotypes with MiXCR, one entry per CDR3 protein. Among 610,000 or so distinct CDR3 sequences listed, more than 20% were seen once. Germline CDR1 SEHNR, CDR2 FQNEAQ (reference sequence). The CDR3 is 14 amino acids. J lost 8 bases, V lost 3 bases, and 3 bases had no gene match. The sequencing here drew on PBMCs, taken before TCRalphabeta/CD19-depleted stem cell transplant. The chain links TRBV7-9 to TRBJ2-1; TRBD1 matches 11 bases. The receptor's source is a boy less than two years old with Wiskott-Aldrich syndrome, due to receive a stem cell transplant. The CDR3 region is CASSFRDRGDEQFF. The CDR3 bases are TGTGCCAGCAGCTTTAGGGACAGGGGGGATGAGCAGTTCTTC.